A selection of T cell receptor beta chains follows, all from one sample in a study of early T cells in non-severe SARS-CoV-2 infection. TCRdb processed the 5' RACE reads anew with MiXCR; each CDR3 protein has one entry. The sample carries about 27,000 distinct CDR3 sequences, 4% to 4.5% recorded once. The sample was whole blood. The receptors originated from an adult who was a healthcare worker with PCR-confirmed SARS-CoV-2 infection or an uninfected control (not recorded which). The CDR3 runs from the conserved cysteine through the conserved F or W. The D gene is left open where the match is weak. The size field is filled for only some rows; it gives once, few, many or a size class.

d_call j_call v_call clone_size cdr3_nt cdr3_aa
- TRBJ2-3 TRBV11-3 - TGTGCCAGCAGCCCCCCCTCTGGCGCCTCTCGGGGAGATACGCAGTATTTT CASSPPSGASRGDTQYF
TRBD1 TRBJ2-7 TRBV2 many TGTGCCAGCAGCAAACAGGGGGCGGCCTACGAGCAGTACTTC CASSKQGAAYEQYF
- TRBJ1-2 TRBV25-1 many TGTGCCAGCACCCGGGACCCTAGGTGGGGCTACACCTTC CASTRDPRWGYTF
- TRBJ2-6 TRBV29-1 few TGCAGCGTCGACACAGGAGCCAACGTCCTGACTTTC CSVDTGANVLTF
- TRBJ2-5 TRBV7-8 many TGTGCCAGCAGCCCTCTCGGACGCCTACAAGAGACCCAGTACTTC CASSPLGRLQETQYF
- TRBJ2-4 TRBV3-1 many TGTGCCAGCAGCCGGGGCAGAGAAAACATTCAGTACTTC CASSRGRENIQYF
- TRBJ2-2 TRBV3-1 many TGTGCCAGCAGCTACGGGACACAGAACACCGGGGAGCTGTTTTTT CASSYGTQNTGELFF
TRBD2 TRBJ2-2 TRBV5-1 - TGCGCCAGCAGCGTTACTAGCGGGAGTAACACCGGGGAGCTGTTTTTT CASSVTSGSNTGELFF
TRBD1 TRBJ2-2 TRBV14 many TGTGCCAGCAGCCAAGATCAGAGCGCCAGGGGGACCGGGGAGCTGTTTTTT CASSQDQSARGTGELFF
TRBD2 TRBJ2-7 TRBV3-1 many TGTGCCAGCAGCCTTAGCGGGAGGGAGGTCGAGCAGTACTTC CASSLSGREVEQYF
TRBD2 TRBJ2-1 TRBV5-4 many TGTGCCAGCACTCAAGTAGCGGGAGGGCCCGCGGGTGAGCAGTTCTTC CASTQVAGGPAGEQFF
- TRBJ2-1 TRBV7-2 - TGTGCCAGCAGCCCGCGACCGCCTCTAGCGACTACGACCCCCAATGAGCAGTTCTTC CASSPRPPLATTTPNEQFF
TRBD2 TRBJ2-1 TRBV20-1 many TGCAGTGCTAGTGACCTACGACTAGCGGCATCCTACAATGAGCAGTTCTTC CSASDLRLAASYNEQFF
TRBD1 TRBJ2-3 TRBV9 many TGTGCCAGCAGCAGGGACAGGGGGTCGGATACGCAGTATTTT CASSRDRGSDTQYF
TRBD1 TRBJ2-3 TRBV2 many TGTGCCAGCAGTCTGCAGGGGGCGAGGGGGGATACGCAGTATTTT CASSLQGARGDTQYF
TRBD1 TRBJ2-7 TRBV7-2 many TGTGCCAGCAGCCCTCGGACAGGGCAGGTAGGCGAGCAGTACTTC CASSPRTGQVGEQYF
- TRBJ2-2 TRBV29-1 many TGCAGCGTTGAAGTGACACCGAACACCGGGGAGCTGTTTTTT CSVEVTPNTGELFF
- TRBJ2-3 TRBV27 many TGTGCCAGCAGTTTAAGGGCAGGAACAGATACGCAGTATTTT CASSLRAGTDTQYF
- TRBJ2-7 TRBV18 many TGTGCCAGCTCACCAGAAAACAGGGTCCACGAGCAGTACTTC CASSPENRVHEQYF
- TRBJ2-2 TRBV2 many TGTGCCAGCAGTACCAACAGCCCCCTGAACACCGGGGAGCTGTTTTTT CASSTNSPLNTGELFF
- TRBJ2-1 TRBV20-1 many TGCAGTGCGCGACTAGAAGGTGAGCAGTTCTTC CSARLEGEQFF
- TRBJ1-5 TRBV3-1 many TGTGCCAGCAGCCAATTGTACGGGCCCCAGCATTTT CASSQLYGPQHF
- TRBJ2-1 TRBV15 many TGTGCCACCAGCAGAGATAACGGGGTCTACAATGAGCAGTTCTTC CATSRDNGVYNEQFF
TRBD2 TRBJ2-7 TRBV27 few TGTGCCAGCAGTTTATCCCCGGGGAGCGGGAGGGCCGGGGAGCAGTACTTC CASSLSPGSGRAGEQYF